This TCR beta chain comes out of a study of control samples from healthy donors and cancer patients (dated by TCRdb to 2018 to 2020). To prepare the library, the immunoSEQ multiplex PCR assay was applied. TCRdb limited this immuneACCESS table to in-frame rearrangements with V and J called. A share of clones is missing; checked studies link under half to unresolved V genes, and the rest is unexplained. This sample holds nearly 35,000 clones; approximately 95% were observed only once. Of the sample, around 1.6% is held by the ten largest clones. About this clone: Its antigen target is currently unknown. No quality values exist for individual bases; no much larger clone is one base distant.

The germline V gene yields KGHSY for CDR1 and FQNENV for CDR2. The CDR3 holds 15 amino acids from the cysteine to the phenylalanine. Only the CDR3 DNA stays, 45 bases, in frame from base 1. At the junction V is shortened by 4 bases and J by 2 bases, with 12 bases in between. This clonotype was sampled from a man aged 35 to 55 with colorectal cancer. The chain joins TRBV16 to TRBJ1-3, with the D segment identity uncertain. Sequencing was carried out using PBMCs. The bases read TGTGCCAGCAGCCTTAAGACACAGACTGGAAACACCATATATTTT. This sequence encodes CASSLKTQTGNTIYF. The entire variable domain, with the stretches around the CDR3 drawn from the reference TRBV16 and TRBJ1-3 proteins, is GEEVAQTPKHLVRGEGQKAKLYCAPIKGHSYVFWYQQVLKNEFKFLISFQNENVFDETGMPKERFSAKCLPNSPCSLEIQATKLEDSAVYFCASSLKTQTGNTIYFGEGSWLTVV.